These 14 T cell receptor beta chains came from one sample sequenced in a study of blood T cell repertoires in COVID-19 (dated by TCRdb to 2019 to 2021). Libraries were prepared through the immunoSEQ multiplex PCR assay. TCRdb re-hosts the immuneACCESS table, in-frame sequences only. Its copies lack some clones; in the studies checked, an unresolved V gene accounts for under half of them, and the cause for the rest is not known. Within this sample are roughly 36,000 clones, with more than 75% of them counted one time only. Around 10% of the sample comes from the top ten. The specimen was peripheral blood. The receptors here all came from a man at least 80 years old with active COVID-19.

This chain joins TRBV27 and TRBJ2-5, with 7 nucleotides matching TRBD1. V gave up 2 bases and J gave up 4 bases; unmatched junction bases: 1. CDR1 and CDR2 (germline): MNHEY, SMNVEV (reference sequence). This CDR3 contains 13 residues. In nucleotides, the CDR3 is TGTGCCAGCAGTTTAAGGGGGCGAGAGACCCAGTACTTC. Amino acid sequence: CASSLRGRETQYF.

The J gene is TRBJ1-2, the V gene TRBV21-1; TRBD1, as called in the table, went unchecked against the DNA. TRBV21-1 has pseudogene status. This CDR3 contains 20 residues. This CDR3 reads CASSPRRRDEGDRGRYGYTF. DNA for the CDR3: TGTGCCAGCAGCCCCCGGAGGAGGGATGAAGGGGACAGGGGGAGGTATGGCTACACCTTC.

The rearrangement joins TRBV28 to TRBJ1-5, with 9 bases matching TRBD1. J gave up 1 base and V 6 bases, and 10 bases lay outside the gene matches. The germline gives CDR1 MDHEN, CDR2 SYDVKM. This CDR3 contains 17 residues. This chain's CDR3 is CASSSDRGWTSNQPQHF. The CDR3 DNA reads TGTGCCAGCAGCTCGGACAGGGGCTGGACAAGCAATCAGCCCCAGCATTTT.

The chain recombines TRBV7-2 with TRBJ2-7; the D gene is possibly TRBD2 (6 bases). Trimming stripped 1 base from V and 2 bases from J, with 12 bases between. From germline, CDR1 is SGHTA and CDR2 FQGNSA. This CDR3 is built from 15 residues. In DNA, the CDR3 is TGTGCCAGCAGCTTAGGAGCTAGCGCAACCTACGAGCAGTACTTC. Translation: CASSLGASATYEQYF.

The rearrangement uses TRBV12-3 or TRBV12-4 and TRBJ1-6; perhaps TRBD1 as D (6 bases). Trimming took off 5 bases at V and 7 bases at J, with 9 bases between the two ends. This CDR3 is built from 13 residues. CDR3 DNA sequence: TGTGCCAGCAGTCCAACAGGGAATTCACCCCTCCACTTT. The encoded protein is CASSPTGNSPLHF.

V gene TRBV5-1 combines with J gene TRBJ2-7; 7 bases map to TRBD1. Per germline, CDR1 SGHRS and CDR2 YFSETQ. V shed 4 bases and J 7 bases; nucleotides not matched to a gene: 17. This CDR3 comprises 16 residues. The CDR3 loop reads CASSPGRGQRSGEQYF. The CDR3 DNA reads TGCGCCAGCAGCCCGGGTAGGGGACAGAGGTCGGGGGAGCAGTACTTC.

This CDR3 is CASSPLGGDRVFF. The CDR3 DNA reads as TGTGCCAGCAGCCCACTAGGCGGGGACAGAGTGTTTTTT. The rearrangement joins TRBV7-2 to TRBJ2-2; TRBD1 is a possible D gene (7 bases). Between the trimmed V and J ends, which lost 5 bases and 15 bases, there was a span of 19 bases. This CDR3 is built from 13 residues. Per germline, CDR1 SGHTA and CDR2 FQGNSA.

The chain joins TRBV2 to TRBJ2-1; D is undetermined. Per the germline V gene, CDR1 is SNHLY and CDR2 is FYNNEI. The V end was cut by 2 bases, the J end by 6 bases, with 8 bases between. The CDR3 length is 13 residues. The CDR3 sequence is CASSEIVPNEQFF. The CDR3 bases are TGTGCCAGCAGTGAAATAGTCCCCAATGAGCAGTTCTTC.

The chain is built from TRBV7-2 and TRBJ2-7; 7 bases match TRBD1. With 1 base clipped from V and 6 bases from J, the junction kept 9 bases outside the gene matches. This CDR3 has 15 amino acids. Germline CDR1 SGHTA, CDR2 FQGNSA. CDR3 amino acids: CASSLGGGASGEQYF. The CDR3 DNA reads TGTGCCAGCAGCTTAGGAGGGGGCGCGTCGGGCGAGCAGTACTTC.

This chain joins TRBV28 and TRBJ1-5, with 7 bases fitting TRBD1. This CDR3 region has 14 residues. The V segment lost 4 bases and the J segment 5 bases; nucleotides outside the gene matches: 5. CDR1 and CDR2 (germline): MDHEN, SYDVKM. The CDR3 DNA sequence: TGTGCCAGCAGTTCTACAGGGGTTTATCAGCCCCAGCATTTT. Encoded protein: CASSSTGVYQPQHF.

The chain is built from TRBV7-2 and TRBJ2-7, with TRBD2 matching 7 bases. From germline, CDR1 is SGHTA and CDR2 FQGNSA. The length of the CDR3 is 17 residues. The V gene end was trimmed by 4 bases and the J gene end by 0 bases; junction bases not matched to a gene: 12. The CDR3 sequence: CASSSYPTGGGSYEQYF. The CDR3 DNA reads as TGTGCCAGCAGCTCCTACCCGACTGGGGGGGGCTCCTACGAGCAGTACTTC.

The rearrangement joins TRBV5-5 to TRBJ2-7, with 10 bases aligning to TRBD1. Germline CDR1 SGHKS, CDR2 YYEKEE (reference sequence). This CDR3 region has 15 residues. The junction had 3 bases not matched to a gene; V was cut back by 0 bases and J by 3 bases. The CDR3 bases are TGTGCCAGCAGCTTGGGACAGGGGGCTTACTACGAGCAGTACTTC. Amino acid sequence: CASSLGQGAYYEQYF.

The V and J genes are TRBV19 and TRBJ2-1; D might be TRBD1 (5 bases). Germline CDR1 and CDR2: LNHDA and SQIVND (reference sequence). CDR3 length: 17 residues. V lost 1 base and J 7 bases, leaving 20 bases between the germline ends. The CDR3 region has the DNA TGTGCCAGTAGTATAGGCTTCGATCGGACAAGGAAGAATGAGCAGTTCTTC. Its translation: CASSIGFDRTRKNEQFF.

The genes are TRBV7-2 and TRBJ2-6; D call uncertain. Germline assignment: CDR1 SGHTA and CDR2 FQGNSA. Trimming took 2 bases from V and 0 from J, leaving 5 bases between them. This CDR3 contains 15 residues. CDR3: CASSLSVSGANVLTF. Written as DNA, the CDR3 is TGTGCCAGCAGCTTATCAGTCTCTGGGGCCAACGTCCTGACTTTC.